The next 8 T cell receptor beta chains were all read from a single sample in a study of technical replicates of blood from a few donors. TCRdb keeps only in-frame clones here, not all; method: immunoSEQ multiplex PCR. The sample contains about 83,000 clones, about 96% of which appear only once. Sequencing was carried out using T cells isolated from PBMCs. The receptors here all came from a human donor in good health.

V usage is TRBV7-3 and J usage is TRBJ2-1; tentative D call: TRBD1 (6 bases). In germline, CDR1 is SGHTA, CDR2 FQGTGA. V lost 3 bases to trimming and J lost 7 bases, with 16 bases between them. The CDR3 loop spans 15 amino acids. The CDR3 loop is CASSFPLGQGNEQFF. In DNA form, the CDR3 reads TGTGCCAGCAGCTTTCCTTTAGGGCAGGGGAATGAGCAGTTCTTC.

V and J are TRBV11-2 and TRBJ2-1; D possibly corresponds to TRBD2 (5 bases). Trimming removed 5 bases from V and 9 bases from J, with 11 bases in between. This CDR3 is built from 12 residues. Germline values: CDR1 SGHAT, CDR2 FQNNGV. The CDR3 reads CASSTPDFEQFF. CDR3 nucleotide sequence: TGTGCCAGCAGCACCCCGGACTTTGAGCAGTTCTTC.

The rearrangement uses TRBV19 and TRBJ1-2; D gene unclear. V lost 1 base, J lost 8 bases, and 8 bases lay in between. The CDR3 has 12 amino acids. Germline values: CDR1 LNHDA, CDR2 SQIVND (reference sequence). The CDR3 DNA reads TGTGCCAGTAGTATAGTGGGAGACGGCTACACCTTC. It is translated as CASSIVGDGYTF.

The chain recombines TRBV6-1 with TRBJ1-2, with no clear D. The CDR3 runs 13 residues. V lost 4 bases and J 0 bases, leaving 6 bases between the germline ends. Germline V gene lookup returns CDR1 MNHNS and CDR2 SASEGT. CDR3 DNA sequence: TGTGCCAGCAGTGTACTATCTAACTATGGCTACACCTTC. Protein sequence: CASSVLSNYGYTF.

V usage is TRBV27 and J usage is TRBJ1-5; D remains unclear. The CDR3 consists of 11 residues. V gave up 6 bases and J gave up 10 bases, with 10 bases separating them. Germline-derived CDR1 and CDR2 are MNHEY and SMNVEV (reference sequence). Here the CDR3 DNA reads TGTGCCAGCAGAGACGCGGGCCCCCAGCATTTT. Translation gives CASRDAGPQHF.

CDR3 loop: CASSLGPITIASYYEQYF. As DNA, the CDR3 is TGCGCCAGCAGCTTAGGCCCGATTACGATAGCATCTTACTACGAGCAGTACTTC. This chain joins TRBV5-1 and TRBJ2-7; D is uncertain. Trimming pared 2 bases from V and 3 bases from J, leaving 24 bases between. This CDR3 is 18 amino acids long. CDR1 and CDR2 (germline): SGHRS, YFSETQ.

The V gene is TRBV6-1, the J gene TRBJ2-3; TRBD1 matches at 7 bases. The V and J ends lost 6 bases and 6 bases, in that order; junction bases with no gene match: 12. The CDR3 runs 15 residues. Germline V lookup: CDR1 MNHNS, CDR2 SASEGT. The CDR3 region is CASRTTTGAADTQYF. DNA for the CDR3: TGTGCCAGCAGAACAACTACAGGGGCTGCGGATACGCAGTATTTT.

This clone was seen just once. The chain joins TRBV29-1 to TRBJ2-5; TRBD1 matches 9 bases. Germline V lookup: CDR1 SQVTM, CDR2 ANQGSEA. This CDR3 spans 12 amino acids. V dropped 7 bases and J dropped 3; count of bases not matched to a gene: 3. CDR3 coding DNA: TGCAGCGCCAGGACAGGGGAAGAGACCCAGTACTTC. Protein sequence: CSARTGEETQYF. Supplemented by reference TRBV29-1 and TRBJ2-5, the full variable domain reads SAVISQKPSRDICQRGTSLTIQCQVDSQVTMMFWYRQQPGQSLTLIATANQGSEATYESGFVIDKFPISRPNLTFSTLTVSNMSPEDSSIYLCSARTGEETQYFGPGTRLLVL.